This T cell receptor beta chain was profiled in a study of shared clonotypes between healthy human individuals. General study points: Sampling covered nothing but blood. Tissue TCR repertoires likely differ from those found in blood.

CDR1 and CDR2 from the germline V gene are KGHSH and LQKENI. The CDR3 length is 15 residues. V dropped 4 bases and J dropped 0 bases, with 12 bases sitting between them. TCRdb's table, derived via immunoSEQ multiplex PCR, lists solely in-frame clones and lacks some. The profile shows about 2.1 million clones, under 95% of them singletons. Naive CD8 cells lacked CD45RO, underwent positive selection for CCR7 and left out terminally differentiated effector memory CD45RA+ cells. About this clone: Its antigen is not known.

This chain links TRBV18 with TRBJ1-2; D may be TRBD1 (5 bases). The receptor comes from a man between 18 and 35 years old in good health. Some clones in this sample may be carry-over from other donors' samples. The sequenced material came from naive CD8+ T cells from PBMCs. CDR3 sequence (DNA): TGTGCCAGCTCACTACAGGATTCAGCTAACTATGGCTACACCTTC. Its protein is CASSLQDSANYGYTF.